These 2 T cell receptor beta chains were sequenced from one sample in a study of T cell clonality in common variable immunodeficiency. Using immunoSEQ multiplex PCR, the repertoire was profiled, and TCRdb retains in-frame clones only, with some absent. The sample shows tens of thousands of clones, none of them appearing just once. Sample: peripheral blood mononuclear cells. The receptors were gathered from a person aged 18 to 70 in good health.

Ten or more counts support this clone. The CDR3 end falls 3 residues outside the read, so it is completed with the germline J gene. This sequence joins TRBV6-2 or TRBV6-3 and TRBJ1-2; possible D gene TRBD1, 6 bases. The germline V and J ends were trimmed by 6 bases and 3 bases, with 17 bases remaining between them. This CDR3 has 15 amino acids. Per germline, CDR1 MNHEY and CDR2 SVGEGT. The CDR3 bases that were read are TGTGCCAGCAGCTCACCGGGGGGCGTCGACTATGGC. Translating gives CASSSPGGVDYG. The entire CDR3 protein is CASSSPGGVDYGYTF.

This clone was seen many times. The CDR3 end falls 3 residues outside the read, so it is completed with the germline J gene. The chain links TRBV28 to TRBJ2-1; a possible D gene is TRBD2 (6 bases). Between the trimmed V and J ends, which lost 5 bases and 9 bases, there was a span of 17 bases. CDR3 length: 14 amino acids. From germline, CDR1 is MDHEN and CDR2 SYDVKM. Incomplete CDR3 DNA: TGTGCCAGCAGTAATCGGGGGAAGGTAGGTGAG. Its protein is CASSNRGKVGE. From start to end, the CDR3 is CASSNRGKVGEQFF. The whole variable domain, filled in from reference TRBV28 and TRBJ2-1, reads DVKVTQSSRYLVKRTGEKVFLECVQDMDHENMFWYRQDPGLGLRLIYFSYDVKMKEKGDIPEGYSVSREKKERFSLILESASTNQTSMYLCASSNRGKVGEQFFGPGTRLTVL.